This TCR beta chain was captured in a study of T-cell reconstitution after alpha-beta-depleted transplantation in children. This clonotype has just a few counts. Preparation of the TCRbeta library used unique molecular identifiers. MiXCR, applied by TCRdb to the PCR reads, yields one record per CDR3 protein. The table has 190,000 or so distinct CDR3 sequences, over 5.5% seen once. Germline V gene data show CDR1 as SGHVS and CDR2 as FNYEAQ. This CDR3 has 20 amino acids. The V and J ends lost 0 bases and 5 bases, in that order; junction bases with no gene match: 16. The chain has TRBV7-6 and TRBJ2-1, with 10 bases aligning to TRBD2. This sequence originates from a human donor who donated a stem cell graft to a child with Wiskott-Aldrich syndrome. This specimen consisted of PBMCs from the stem cell graft donor, obtained from the stem cell graft. The CDR3 bases are TGTGCCAGCAGCTTAGCCGCACATGGATTAGCGGGGGGATTGAACAATGAGCAGTTCTTC. Translating it yields CASSLAAHGLAGGLNNEQFF.